This T cell receptor beta chain was captured in a study of PD-1 blockade in classical Hodgkin lymphoma (dated by TCRdb to 2018 to 2021). About the full investigation: The study used CyTOF and TCR beta sequencing to define a peripheral blood immune signature of response to PD-1 blockade in classical Hodgkin lymphoma.

For this clone: The antigen this receptor binds is unknown. Base qualities were left out, and no much larger clone turns up one base away.

CDR1 and CDR2, per the germline V gene, are SQVTM and ANQGSEA. The CDR3 contains 12 residues, cysteine and phenylalanine counted. The kept DNA is CDR3 alone, 36 bases in frame from the first base. V and J lose 5 bases and 6 bases, and a span of 13 bases separates them. Genomic DNA was isolated using the Qiagen DNeasy kit from unsorted PBMCs as well as from negatively selected CD4+ and CD8+ fractions. TCR beta CDR3 regions were amplified by immunoSEQ multiplex PCR using primers annealing to V and J segments. A synthetic immune receptor repertoire was used to minimize amplification bias, and remaining bias was computationally removed after sequencing. For the original study's pipeline: Custom Python scripts were used to quantify repertoire diversity as the Shannon entropy index. The unsorted, CD4+ and CD8+ repertoires were each analyzed separately, with the exception of combined analyses, where CD4+ and CD8+ sequences were merged in silico. TCRdb took this table from immuneACCESS and kept in-frame rearrangements with V and J called. Such tables lack part of the clones; where checked against another copy, unresolved V genes explain under half of the gap, and the rest is unexplained. D and trimming were read from the DNA, whereas the V and J calls and clone size are those reported in that table. Here the sample has about 30,000 clones; roughly 90% occur a single time. Of the sample, approximately 3.9% is held by the ten largest clones.

The time point label for this specimen denotes: newly diagnosed, previously untreated cHL patient sample. As a comparison group for the relapsed/refractory trial patients, PBMCs were sequenced from patients with newly diagnosed, previously untreated classical Hodgkin lymphoma. After peripheral blood was drawn into 8 mL Vacutainer Cell Preparation Tubes, PBMCs were isolated by centrifugation and then cryopreserved. Results and caveats for the whole study, not just this receptor: Baseline TCR diversity was reported to be lower in newly diagnosed patients than in healthy donors and to be lower still in relapsed/refractory patients. The study was restricted to a single clinical trial cohort, and the causes of repertoire differences, possibly disease activity or prior therapy, were left undefined.

This TCR was sampled from a human donor with classical Hodgkin lymphoma. The sequencing sample was made of peripheral blood mononuclear cells (PBMCs). The V and J segments used are TRBV29-1 and TRBJ1-1; the D gene lacks a confident call. The encoded CDR3 is CSVNPRGAEAFF. The nucleotide sequence is given as TGCAGCGTTAACCCTCGGGGAGCTGAAGCTTTCTTT. The reference TRBV29-1 and TRBJ1-1 proteins fill in what lies around the CDR3, so the full variable domain reads SAVISQKPSRDICQRGTSLTIQCQVDSQVTMMFWYRQQPGQSLTLIATANQGSEATYESGFVIDKFPISRPNLTFSTLTVSNMSPEDSSIYLCSVNPRGAEAFFGQGTRLTVV.